What follows is one T cell receptor beta chain and its context. Original analysis: The assay estimated nucleated cells by amplifying reference gene primers. Produced via immunoSEQ multiplex PCR; TCRdb's table is partial and in-frame only. V and J calls and clone size come straight from that table; D and trimming were deduced from the DNA. The sample includes over 250,000 clones, 85% seen only once; the top ten take roughly 15%. The sample originates from a study of blood T cell repertoires in COVID-19. Study at large: From T cells, B-cell-depleted T cells, or PBMCs came the material, which was cDNA or gDNA.

The receptor was isolated from a human donor in a cohort sampled during active COVID-19. Input material: peripheral blood.

The CDR3: CASSTGQVRADTQYF. The DNA for the CDR3 is TGTGCCAGTAGTACAGGACAGGTCAGGGCAGATACGCAGTATTTT. This chain connects TRBV19 to TRBJ2-3; the match to TRBD1 covers 7 bases. Germline CDR1 reads LNHDA; CDR2 reads SQIVND (reference sequence). This CDR3 spans 15 amino acids. After removal of 4 bases from V and 4 bases from J, the junction contained 8 bases not matched to a gene.